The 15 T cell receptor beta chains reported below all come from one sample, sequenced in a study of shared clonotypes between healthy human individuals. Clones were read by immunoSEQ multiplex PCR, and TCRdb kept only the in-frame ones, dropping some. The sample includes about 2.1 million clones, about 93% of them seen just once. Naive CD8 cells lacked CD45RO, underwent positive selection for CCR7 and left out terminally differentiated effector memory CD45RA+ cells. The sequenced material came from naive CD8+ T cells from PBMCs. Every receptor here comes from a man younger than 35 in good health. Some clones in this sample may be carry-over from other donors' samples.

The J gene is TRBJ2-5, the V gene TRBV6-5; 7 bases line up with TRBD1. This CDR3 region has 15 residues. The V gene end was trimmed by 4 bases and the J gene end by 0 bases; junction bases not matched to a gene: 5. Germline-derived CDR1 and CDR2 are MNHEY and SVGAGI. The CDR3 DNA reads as TGTGCCAGCAGTTCTGACACAGGGGACCAAGAGACCCAGTACTTC. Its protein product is CASSSDTGDQETQYF.

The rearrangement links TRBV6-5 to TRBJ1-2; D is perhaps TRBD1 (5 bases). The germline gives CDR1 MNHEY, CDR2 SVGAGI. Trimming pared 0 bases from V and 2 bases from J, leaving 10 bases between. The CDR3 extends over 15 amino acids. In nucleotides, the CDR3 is TGTGCCAGCAGTTACTCGAGTTGGGGGAACTATGGCTACACCTTC. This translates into CASSYSSWGNYGYTF.

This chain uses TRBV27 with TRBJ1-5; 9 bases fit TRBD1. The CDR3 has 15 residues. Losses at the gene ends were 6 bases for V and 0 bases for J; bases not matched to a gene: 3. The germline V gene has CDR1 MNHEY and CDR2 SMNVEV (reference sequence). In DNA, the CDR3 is TGTGCCAGCAGGACAGGGGGGGGTAGCAATCAGCCCCAGCATTTT. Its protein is CASRTGGGSNQPQHF.

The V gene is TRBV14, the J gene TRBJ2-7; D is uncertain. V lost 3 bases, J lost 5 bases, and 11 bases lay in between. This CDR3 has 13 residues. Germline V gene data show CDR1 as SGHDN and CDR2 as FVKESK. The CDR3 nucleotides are TGTGCCAGCAGCCATACGGCGCCCGACGAGCAGTACTTC. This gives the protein CASSHTAPDEQYF. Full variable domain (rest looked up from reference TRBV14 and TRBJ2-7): EAGVTQFPSHSVIEKGQTVTLRCDPISGHDNLYWYRRVMGKEIKFLLHFVKESKQDESGMPNNRFLAERTGGTYSTLKVQPAELEDSGVYFCASSHTAPDEQYFGPGTRLTVT.

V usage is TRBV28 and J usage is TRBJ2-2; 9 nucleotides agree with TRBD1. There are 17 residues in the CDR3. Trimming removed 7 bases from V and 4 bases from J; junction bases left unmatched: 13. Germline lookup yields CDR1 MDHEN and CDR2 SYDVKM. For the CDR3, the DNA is TGTGCCAGCACGGAGCTAGGACAGGGGCCGATCACCGGGGAGCTGTTTTTT. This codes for CASTELGQGPITGELFF.

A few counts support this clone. The CDR3 nucleotides read TGTGCCAGCAGCCCCGGGGGGGCCAACGTCCTGACTTTC. It yields the protein CASSPGGANVLTF. The chain combines TRBV7-3 with TRBJ2-6; no clear D gene. This CDR3 is 13 amino acids long. The V gene lost 5 bases and the J gene lost 4 bases, with 6 bases spanning the gap. In germline, CDR1 is SGHTA, CDR2 FQGTGA. Together with reference TRBV7-3 and TRBJ2-6, the CDR3 gives the full variable domain: GAGVSQTPSNKVTEKGKYVELRCDPISGHTALYWYRQSLGQGPEFLIYFQGTGAADDSGLPNDRFFAVRPEGSVSTLKIQRTERGDSAVYLCASSPGGANVLTFGAGSRLTVL.

The CDR3 region has the DNA TGTGCCAGTAGTAGGACAGGGGAGACCAATCAGCCCCAGCATTTT. Translating gives CASSRTGETNQPQHF. This chain links TRBV19 with TRBJ1-5, with 9 positions matching TRBD1. Germline V gene sequence: CDR1 LNHDA, CDR2 SQIVND (reference sequence). The length of the CDR3 is 15 residues. V lost 4 bases and J lost 3; bases outside the gene matches: 4.

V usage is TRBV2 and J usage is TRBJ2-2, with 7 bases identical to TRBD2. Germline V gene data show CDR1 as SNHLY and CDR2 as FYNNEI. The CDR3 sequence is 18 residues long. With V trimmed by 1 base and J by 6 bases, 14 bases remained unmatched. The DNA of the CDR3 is TGTGCCAGCAGTGAAGATGGTTGGGAGGGTTGGAGGGCCGGGGAGCTGTTTTTT. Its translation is CASSEDGWEGWRAGELFF. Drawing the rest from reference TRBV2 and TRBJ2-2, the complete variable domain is EPEVTQTPSHQVTQMGQEVILRCVPISNHLYFYWYRQILGQKVEFLVSFYNNEISEKSEIFDDQFSVERPDGSNFTLKIRSTKLEDSAMYFCASSEDGWEGWRAGELFFGEGSRLTVL.

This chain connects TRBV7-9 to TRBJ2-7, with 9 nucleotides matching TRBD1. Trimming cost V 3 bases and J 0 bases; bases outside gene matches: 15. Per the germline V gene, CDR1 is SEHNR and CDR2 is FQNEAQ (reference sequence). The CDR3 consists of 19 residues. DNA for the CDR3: TGTGCCAGCAGCTTCCTGGGACAGGGATTGGTAATAGGCTCCTACGAGCAGTACTTC. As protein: CASSFLGQGLVIGSYEQYF. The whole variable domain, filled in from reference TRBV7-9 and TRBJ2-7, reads DTGVSQNPRHKITKRGQNVTFRCDPISEHNRLYWYRQTLGQGPEFLTYFQNEAQLEKSRLLSDRFSAERPKGSFSTLEIQRTEQGDSAMYLCASSFLGQGLVIGSYEQYFGPGTRLTVT.

Written as DNA, the CDR3 is TGTGCCAGCAGCGGCCCCTCGGGGGATTTGAACACTGAAGCTTTCTTT. This translates into CASSGPSGDLNTEAFF. The chain links TRBV21-1 to TRBJ1-1. TRBV21-1 is reported as a pseudogene. CDR3 length: 16 amino acids.

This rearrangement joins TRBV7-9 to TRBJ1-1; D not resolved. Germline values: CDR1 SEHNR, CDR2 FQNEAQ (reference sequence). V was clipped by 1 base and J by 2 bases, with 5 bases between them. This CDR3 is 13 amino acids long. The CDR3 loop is CASSLVINTEAFF. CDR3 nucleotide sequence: TGTGCCAGCAGCTTAGTAATAAACACTGAAGCTTTCTTT. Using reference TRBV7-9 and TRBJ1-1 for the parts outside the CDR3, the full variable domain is DTGVSQNPRHKITKRGQNVTFRCDPISEHNRLYWYRQTLGQGPEFLTYFQNEAQLEKSRLLSDRFSAERPKGSFSTLEIQRTEQGDSAMYLCASSLVINTEAFFGQGTRLTVV.

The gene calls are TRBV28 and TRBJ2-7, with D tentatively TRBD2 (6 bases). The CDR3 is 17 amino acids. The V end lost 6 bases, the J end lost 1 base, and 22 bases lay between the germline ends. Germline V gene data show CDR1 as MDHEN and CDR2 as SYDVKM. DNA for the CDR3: TGTGCCAGCAGCCCTGTAAGATTGGGCGGGACGTCCTACGAGCAGTACTTC. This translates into CASSPVRLGGTSYEQYF.

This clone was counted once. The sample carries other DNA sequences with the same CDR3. Here the CDR3 reads CASNLAGNTGELFF. CDR3 nucleotide sequence: TGTGCCAGCAACCTAGCGGGGAACACCGGGGAGCTGTTTTTT. V usage is TRBV28 and J usage is TRBJ2-2, with 8 nucleotides matching TRBD2. Germline loops: CDR1 MDHEN, CDR2 SYDVKM. The ends lost 7 bases at V and 1 base at J; junction bases unmatched: 2. The CDR3 totals 14 residues.

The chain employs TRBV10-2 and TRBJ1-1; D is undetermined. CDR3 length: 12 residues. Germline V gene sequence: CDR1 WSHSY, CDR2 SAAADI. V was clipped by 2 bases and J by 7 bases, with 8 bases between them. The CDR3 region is CASSEPGFEAFF. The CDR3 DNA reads TGCGCCAGCAGTGAGCCCGGGTTTGAAGCTTTCTTT.

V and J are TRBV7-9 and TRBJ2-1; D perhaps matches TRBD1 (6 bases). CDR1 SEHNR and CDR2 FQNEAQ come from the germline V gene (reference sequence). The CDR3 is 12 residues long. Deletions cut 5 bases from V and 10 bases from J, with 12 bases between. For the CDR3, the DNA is TGTGCCAGCAGCCACTCGGGACACGAGCAGTTCTTC. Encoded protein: CASSHSGHEQFF. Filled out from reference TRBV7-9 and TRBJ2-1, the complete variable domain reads DTGVSQNPRHKITKRGQNVTFRCDPISEHNRLYWYRQTLGQGPEFLTYFQNEAQLEKSRLLSDRFSAERPKGSFSTLEIQRTEQGDSAMYLCASSHSGHEQFFGPGTRLTVL.